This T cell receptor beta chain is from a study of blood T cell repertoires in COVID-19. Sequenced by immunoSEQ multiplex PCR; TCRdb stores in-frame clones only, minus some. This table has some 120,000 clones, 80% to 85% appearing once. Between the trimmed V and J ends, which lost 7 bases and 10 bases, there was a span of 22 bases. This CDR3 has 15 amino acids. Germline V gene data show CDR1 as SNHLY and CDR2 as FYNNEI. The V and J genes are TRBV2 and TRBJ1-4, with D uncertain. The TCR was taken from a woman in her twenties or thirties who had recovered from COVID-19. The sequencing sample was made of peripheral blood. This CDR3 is CASTPTLGSLGKLFF. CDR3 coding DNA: TGTGCCAGCACTCCCACTTTGGGGAGCCTCGGAAAACTGTTTTTT.